This T cell receptor (beta chain) was retrieved from a study of blood T cell repertoires in COVID-19. Study details: The analysed material was cDNA or gDNA that came from T cells, B-cell-depleted T cells, or PBMCs.

Authors' data handling: Amplifying reference gene primers gave estimates of nucleated cell counts. The method was immunoSEQ multiplex PCR; TCRdb's version includes in-frame clones alone and lacks a portion of them. Clonal size and the V and J genes are those of that table, whereas D and trimming came from the DNA. The sample includes roughly 59,000 clones, more than 75% of them seen just once. The clonotype originates from a man at least 80 years old with acute or convalescent COVID-19. The sample was peripheral blood.

CDR3 coding DNA: TGCGCCAGCAGACGACCCGGGACAGGGGTTAACACTGAAGCTTTCTTT. It specifies CASRRPGTGVNTEAFF. This chain joins TRBV5-1 and TRBJ1-1, with TRBD1 matching over 10 bases. This CDR3 region has 16 residues. Germline lookup yields CDR1 SGHRS and CDR2 YFSETQ. After removal of 5 bases from V and 2 bases from J, the junction contained 9 bases not matched to a gene.